This record covers a single TCR beta chain. The sample originates from a study of blood T cell repertoires in COVID-19. As for the study in general: PBMCs, B-cell-depleted T cells, or T cells provided the cDNA or gDNA that made up the material.

The method was immunoSEQ multiplex PCR; TCRdb's version includes in-frame clones alone and lacks a portion of them. The table includes 150,000 to 200,000 clones, approximately 73% detected once. Germline V gives CDR1 SNHLY, CDR2 FYNNEI. The CDR3 spans 16 residues. J gave up 4 bases and V 6 bases, and 10 bases lay outside the gene matches. The chain combines TRBV2 with TRBJ1-5; 9 bases map to TRBD1. This receptor was taken from a woman aged 45-59 years with acute COVID-19. The sequenced sample was PBMCs or T cells enriched from blood (not recorded which). CDR3 sequence: CASSAGQGISNQPQHF. Written as DNA, the CDR3 is TGTGCCAGCAGCGCTGGACAGGGGATCTCTAATCAGCCCCAGCATTTT.